The clone carrying this T cell receptor beta chain was counted between two and nine times. What it binds is not known. Trimming removed 3 bases from V and 8 bases from J; junction bases left unmatched: 13. Germline V lookup: CDR1 SGHTA, CDR2 FQGTGA. This CDR3 is built from 16 residues. The data stem from a study of CD8+CD57+ T cells in acquired aplastic anemia. Patients chosen for sequencing had shown CD8+CD57+ cell expansion by flow cytometry. TCR beta VDJ and CDR3 profiling used genomic DNA as template. TCRdb redid the calling of the reads with MiXCR, one entry per CDR3 protein. The sample lists about half a million distinct CDR3 sequences; around 30% were seen once. Findings and limits, study-wide: Comparison of patients with controls identified approximately 28 shared CD8+ CDR3 sequences.

The sample was sorted CD4+, CD8+, or CD8+CD57+ T cells (not recorded which) from PBMCs. This receptor was identified in a human donor with aplastic anemia. The genes are TRBV7-3 and TRBJ2-1, with TRBD2 matching over 7 bases. CDR3 DNA: TGTGCCAGCAGCTTCCTGGGGCTAGCGGTCGGGGATGAGCAGTTCTTC. Translating it yields CASSFLGLAVGDEQFF.